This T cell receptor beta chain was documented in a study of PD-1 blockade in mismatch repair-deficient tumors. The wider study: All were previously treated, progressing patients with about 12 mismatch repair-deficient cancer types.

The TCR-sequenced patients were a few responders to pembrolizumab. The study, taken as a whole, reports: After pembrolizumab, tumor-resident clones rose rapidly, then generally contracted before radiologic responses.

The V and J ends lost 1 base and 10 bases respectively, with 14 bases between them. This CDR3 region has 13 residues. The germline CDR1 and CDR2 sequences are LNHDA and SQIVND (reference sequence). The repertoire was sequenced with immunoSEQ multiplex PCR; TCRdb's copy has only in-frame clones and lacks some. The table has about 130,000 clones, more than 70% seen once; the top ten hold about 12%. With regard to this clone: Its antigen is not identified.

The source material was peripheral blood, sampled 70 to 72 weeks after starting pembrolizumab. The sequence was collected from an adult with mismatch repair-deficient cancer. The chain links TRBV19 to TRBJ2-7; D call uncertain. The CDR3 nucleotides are TGTGCCAGTAGTATAGGTAGGGATTGTTTTCAGTACTTC. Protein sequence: CASSIGRDCFQYF.